These 19 T cell receptor beta chains were sequenced from one sample in a study of T cell repertoires in cytomegalovirus infection (dated by TCRdb to the late 2010s). The run used an Illumina HiSeq 1500. TCRdb redid the processing of the public reads, applying fastp at Q25 and MiXCR, and retained in-frame beta chains. Rows merge per CDR3 protein into single entries with the most common DNA and genes. The sample records more than 400,000 distinct CDR3 sequences, roughly 29% of which are singletons. The leading ten clones occupy about 13% of the sample. The sample was PBMCs. The receptor set was obtained from a human donor in good health (CMV status not recorded). Some clones in this sample may be carry-over from other donors' samples.

This clonotype was seen at least ten times. J is TRBJ1-5 and V is TRBV2, with 9 bases aligning to TRBD1. The CDR3 sequence is 16 residues long. Per germline, CDR1 SNHLY and CDR2 FYNNEI. V shed 6 bases, J shed 2 bases, and the junction held 8 bases outside the gene matches. DNA of the CDR3: TGTGCCAGCAGACCCGGGACAGGGAACGGCAATCAGCCCCAGCATTTT. Residues: CASRPGTGNGNQPQHF.

Details on this clonotype: A junction boundary mismatches the germline segment, possibly from a read error. The V call is TRBV7-9, the J call TRBJ1-1; TRBD1 might be the D (5 bases). CDR3 length equals 15 residues. The germline gives CDR1 SEHNR, CDR2 FQNEAQ (reference sequence). DNA for the CDR3: TGTGCCAGCAGCCGTGTGATGGGACCTAACATTGAAGCTTTCTTT. This codes for CASSRVMGPNIEAFF.

V is TRBV20-1 and J is TRBJ1-1, with unresolved D. V gave up 3 bases and J gave up 0 bases, with 11 bases separating them. The CDR3 is 14 residues long. Per the germline V gene, CDR1 is DFQATT and CDR2 is SNEGSKA (reference sequence). CDR3 residues: CSARVWAVNTEAFF. CDR3 in DNA: TGCAGTGCTAGGGTATGGGCAGTGAACACTGAAGCTTTCTTT.

This clonotype was recorded a few times. The genes are TRBV9 and TRBJ2-2, with TRBD1 matching 9 bases. This CDR3 has 16 amino acids. Germline V gene lookup returns CDR1 SGDLS and CDR2 YYNGEE. With 0 bases clipped from V and 5 bases from J, the junction kept 5 bases outside the gene matches. In DNA form, the CDR3 reads TGTGCCAGCAGCGTAGCGTTGACAGGGGGGACCGGGGAGCTGTTTTTT. It translates to CASSVALTGGTGELFF.

V and J are TRBV5-8 and TRBJ2-1; D gene ambiguous. Trimming took off 4 bases at V and 0 bases at J, with 11 bases between the two ends. This CDR3 is built from 15 residues. Looked up from germline, CDR1 is SGHTS and CDR2 is YDEGEE. DNA for the CDR3: TGTGCCAGCAGCCCTAGTGCATTCTCCTACAATGAGCAGTTCTTC. The encoded protein is CASSPSAFSYNEQFF.

The rearrangement links TRBV24-1 to TRBJ2-1, with D possibly matching TRBD2 (5 bases). The germline CDR1 and CDR2 sequences are KGHDR and SFDVKD. The CDR3 length is 17 residues. Trimming removed 3 bases from V and 1 base from J, with 15 bases in between. This CDR3 reads CATSDAPGSGSYNEQFF. The CDR3 nucleotides read TGTGCCACCAGTGATGCCCCCGGTTCGGGGTCCTACAATGAGCAGTTCTTC.

This chain uses TRBV10-3 with TRBJ1-3, with 9 bases aligning to TRBD1. The CDR3 is 16 amino acids. CDR1 is ENHRY and CDR2 is SYGVKD in the germline V gene. Trimming cost V 0 bases and J 8 bases; bases outside gene matches: 8. As DNA, the CDR3 is TGTGCCATCAGTGAGTCGACAGGGGGTGCTGGCTACACCATATATTTT. This translates into CAISESTGGAGYTIYF.

The chain carries TRBV6-2 or TRBV6-3 and TRBJ2-7, with 9 bases aligning to TRBD2. Trimming took 2 bases from V and 6 from J; bases not matched to a gene: 5. The germline CDR1 and CDR2 sequences are MNHEY and SVGEGT. CDR3 length equals 14 residues. The CDR3, as DNA: TGTGCCAGCAGTTACGGGGGACTAGCCGGCGAGCAGTACGTC. It codes for CASSYGGLAGEQYV.

This clonotype appeared a few times. The CDR3 DNA sequence: TGTGCCAGCAGCCTTAGGGGTTACACCGGGGAGCTGTTTTTT. Its protein product is CASSLRGYTGELFF. V usage is TRBV11-3 and J usage is TRBJ2-2; TRBD1 is a possible D gene (5 bases). V was cut by 5 bases and J by 3 bases, with 10 bases left in between. Per germline, CDR1 SGHNT and CDR2 YENEEA. The CDR3 is 14 amino acids.

CDR3 sequence (DNA): TGTGCCAGCCGCCCAGGAACCACTAATGAAAAACTGTTTTTT. Protein sequence: CASRPGTTNEKLFF. The V and J genes are TRBV7-8 and TRBJ1-4; no clear D gene. CDR3 length equals 14 residues. V shed 8 bases and J shed 2 bases, with 12 bases lying between them. CDR1 is SGHVS, CDR2 FQNEAQ, per germline.

This rearrangement joins TRBV15 to TRBJ2-5; the D is unclear. Germline-derived CDR1 and CDR2 are LNHNV and YYDKDF (reference sequence). The CDR3 has 12 residues. Trimming stripped 1 base from V and 4 bases from J, with 4 bases between. The CDR3 nucleotides read TGTGCCACCAGCAGAGCGTTAGAGACCCAGTACTTC. Amino acid sequence: CATSRALETQYF.

The CDR3 DNA reads as TGTGCCAGCAGTTTAGAACGGGGAGGGCCGGCCGGGGAGCTGTTTTTT. Residues: CASSLERGGPAGELFF. The V gene is TRBV12-3 or TRBV12-4, the J gene TRBJ2-2; 7 bases are a match to TRBD2. Unmatched junction bases numbered 8, after V lost 1 base and J lost 6 bases. The CDR3 extends over 16 amino acids.

V is TRBV10-3 and J is TRBJ1-3; TRBD1 matches at 7 bases. The germline CDR1 and CDR2 sequences are ENHRY and SYGVKD. The CDR3 is 14 residues long. V trimming: 7 bases; J trimming: 3 bases; junction bases outside the gene matches: 6. The CDR3 DNA follows: TGTGCCATCACCTCGACAGGGAATGGAAACACCATATATTTT. The encoded protein is CAITSTGNGNTIYF.

This chain uses TRBV5-5 with TRBJ2-1, with unresolved D. This CDR3 is built from 13 residues. Trimming cost V 0 bases and J 8 bases, with 9 bases left between them. Germline V gives CDR1 SGHKS, CDR2 YYEKEE (reference sequence). The DNA for the CDR3 is TGTGCCAGCAGCTTGGAACAGTGGGATGAGCAGTTCTTC. Its translation: CASSLEQWDEQFF.

This clonotype was recorded a few times. The DNA of the CDR3 is TGTGCCAGCAGCCTTGGTGGGGGTTCTCAGCCCCAGCATTTT. Its translation: CASSLGGGSQPQHF. J is TRBJ1-5 and V is TRBV12-3 or TRBV12-4; D perhaps matches TRBD1 (5 bases). This CDR3 is built from 14 residues. Trimming took off 6 bases at V and 6 bases at J, with 15 bases between the two ends.

V and J are TRBV19 and TRBJ2-1; D call uncertain. The germline CDR1 and CDR2 sequences are LNHDA and SQIVND (reference sequence). The V end was cut by 3 bases, the J end by 7 bases, with 10 bases between. This CDR3 is built from 13 residues. CDR3 bases: TGTGCCAGTAGTATGGGAATCGGGAATGAGCAGTTCTTC. As protein: CASSMGIGNEQFF. The full variable domain, with the rest looked up from reference TRBV19 and TRBJ2-1, is DGGITQSPKYLFRKEGQNVTLSCEQNLNHDAMYWYRQDPGQGLRLIYYSQIVNDFQKGDIAEGYSVSREKKESFPLTVTSAQKNPTAFYLCASSMGIGNEQFFGPGTRLTVL.

A few counts support this clonotype. V is TRBV24-1 and J is TRBJ2-1; 13 bases are shared with TRBD2. Losses at the gene ends were 7 bases for V and 6 bases for J; bases not matched to a gene: 5. This CDR3 is 15 amino acids long. Germline CDR1 reads KGHDR; CDR2 reads SFDVKD. The CDR3 here is CATSPTSGRANEQFF. DNA for the CDR3: TGTGCCACCAGCCCCACTAGCGGGAGGGCCAATGAGCAGTTCTTC.

This clonotype appeared many times. This chain connects TRBV18 to TRBJ2-1; D possibly uses TRBD1 or TRBD2 (6 bases each). Germline CDR1 reads KGHSH; CDR2 reads LQKENI. V gave up 0 bases and J gave up 9 bases, with 12 bases separating them. The length of the CDR3 is 14 residues. The CDR3 DNA reads TGTGCCAGCTCACCACCATTGGGGGGCGGTGAGCAGTTCTTC. Its translation is CASSPPLGGGEQFF.

The chain's CDR3 is CASSSWGRAFF. CDR3 DNA sequence: TGTGCCAGCAGTTCCTGGGGGCGAGCTTTCTTT. V is TRBV28 and J is TRBJ1-1; TRBD1 is a possible D gene (6 bases). The CDR3 is made up of 11 amino acids. CDR1 and CDR2 (germline): MDHEN, SYDVKM. Deletions cut 4 bases from V and 10 bases from J, with 10 bases between.